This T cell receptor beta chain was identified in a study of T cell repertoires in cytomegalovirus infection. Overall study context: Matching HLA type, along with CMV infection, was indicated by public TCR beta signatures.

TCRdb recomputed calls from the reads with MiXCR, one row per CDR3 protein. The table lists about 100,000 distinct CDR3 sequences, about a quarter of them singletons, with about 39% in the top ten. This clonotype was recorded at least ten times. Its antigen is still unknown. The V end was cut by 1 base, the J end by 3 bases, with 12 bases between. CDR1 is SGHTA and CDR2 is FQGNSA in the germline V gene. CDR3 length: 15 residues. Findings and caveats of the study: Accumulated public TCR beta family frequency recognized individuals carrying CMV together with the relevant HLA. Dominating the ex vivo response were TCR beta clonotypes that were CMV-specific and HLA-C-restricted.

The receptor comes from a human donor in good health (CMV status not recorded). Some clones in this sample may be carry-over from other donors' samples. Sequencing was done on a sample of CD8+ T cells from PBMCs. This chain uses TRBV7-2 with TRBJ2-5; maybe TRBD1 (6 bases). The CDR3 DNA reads TGTGCCAGCAGCTTAGTGGCAGGGGCGGAAGAGACCCAGTACTTC. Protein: CASSLVAGAEETQYF.